This T cell receptor beta chain came from a study of T cell changes during pregnancy in multiple sclerosis. Sequencing used immunoSEQ multiplex PCR; TCRdb keeps in-frame clones, though not all of them. The table shows roughly 70,000 clones, with almost 95% occurring only once. This CDR3 is 15 amino acids long. J gave up 1 base and V 4 bases, and 4 bases lay outside the gene matches. Germline V CDR1 and CDR2: MGHRA, YSYEKL. This clone was detected once. The sequenced sample was peripheral blood, obtained before pregnancy. This chain connects TRBV4-1 to TRBJ1-2; 9 bases align to TRBD1. The TCR comes from a female donor with multiple sclerosis, enrolled in a pregnancy study. The CDR3 DNA follows: TGCGCCAGCAGCCCCAGGACAGGGGATAACTATGGCTACACCTTC. Its protein is CASSPRTGDNYGYTF.